The 27 T cell receptor beta chains reported below all come from one sample, sequenced in a study of identical twins. In TCRdb, the 5' RACE reads were re-called with MiXCR into one record per CDR3 protein. The repertoire holds 450,000 or so distinct CDR3 sequences, with 12% to 15% as singletons. The sample also formed part of further work on yellow fever vaccine responses in identical twins.

The sequencing input was CD4+ T cells sorted from blood. The receptors come from a young woman in good health.

The gene calls are TRBV5-1 and TRBJ2-3; TRBD2 agrees at 12 bases. The junction had 6 bases not matched to a gene; V was cut back by 6 bases and J by 4 bases. CDR1 and CDR2 from the germline V gene are SGHRS and YFSETQ. CDR3 length: 15 amino acids. The CDR3 protein is CASTRLAGAPDTQYF. DNA for the CDR3: TGCGCCAGCACGAGACTAGCGGGAGCCCCAGATACGCAGTATTTT.

This clonotype was seen ten or more times. The CDR3, as DNA: TGCAGCGTTGGTGCAAGAAATCAGCCCCAGCATTTT. Translating it yields CSVGARNQPQHF. This rearrangement joins TRBV29-1 to TRBJ1-5; D ambiguous. The CDR3 has 12 residues. V was shortened by 4 bases and J by 4 bases, with 8 bases between the two germline ends. Germline CDR1 is SQVTM and CDR2 is ANQGSEA.

The chain joins TRBV4-1 to TRBJ2-1, with a weak D call TRBD2 (5 bases). This CDR3 is built from 14 residues. Looked up from germline, CDR1 is MGHRA and CDR2 is YSYEKL. V gave up 4 bases and J gave up 6 bases, with 13 bases separating them. CDR3 nucleotides: TGCGCCAGCAGCCCCCCTAGCTATGGCAATGAGCAGTTCTTC. It translates to CASSPPSYGNEQFF.

The sample holds a few counts of this clonotype. The chain employs TRBV6-2 or TRBV6-3 and TRBJ2-1; D is possibly TRBD1 (7 bases). V dropped 7 bases and J dropped 4 bases, with 20 bases sitting between them. The CDR3 loop spans 16 amino acids. Germline CDR1 reads MNHEY; CDR2 reads SVGEGT. The chain's CDR3 is CASTGAGTGEYNEQFF. As DNA, the CDR3 is TGTGCCAGCACCGGGGCGGGAACAGGGGAGTACAATGAGCAGTTCTTC.

The genes are TRBV20-1 and TRBJ2-2; a possible D gene is TRBD1 (5 bases). The CDR3 has 14 residues. V gave up 5 bases and J gave up 8 bases, with 18 bases separating them. Germline CDR1 reads DFQATT; CDR2 reads SNEGSKA (reference sequence). The CDR3 here is CSASNPGQMGELFF. The CDR3 DNA reads TGCAGTGCTTCCAACCCAGGGCAAATGGGGGAGCTGTTTTTT.

This clonotype has a handful of counts. The chain links TRBV20-1 to TRBJ1-5; 7 bases map to TRBD1. Germline CDR1 and CDR2: DFQATT and SNEGSKA (reference sequence). There are 14 residues in the CDR3. Losses at the gene ends were 2 bases for V and 2 bases for J; bases not matched to a gene: 3. The DNA of the CDR3 is TGCAGTGCTAGAAGTGACAGGGGCAATCAGCCCCAGCATTTT. It codes for CSARSDRGNQPQHF.

The sample holds many counts of this clonotype. This chain joins TRBV7-9 and TRBJ2-3, with 9 bases fitting TRBD1. The junction had 2 bases not matched to a gene; V was cut back by 1 base and J by 3 bases. The germline V gene has CDR1 SEHNR and CDR2 FQNEAQ (reference sequence). This CDR3 has 15 residues. The CDR3 DNA reads TGTGCCAGCAGCTTAGGGGACAGGGCGACAGATACGCAGTATTTT. It encodes CASSLGDRATDTQYF.

The chain carries TRBV20-1 and TRBJ1-2; tentative D call: TRBD1 (5 bases). Trimming left V 2 bases short and J 3 bases short, with 10 bases between. Germline values: CDR1 DFQATT, CDR2 SNEGSKA (reference sequence). This CDR3 is built from 13 residues. The CDR3 spells CSARKGSDYGYTF. CDR3 nucleotide sequence: TGCAGTGCTAGAAAGGGGTCGGACTATGGCTACACCTTC.

The chain recombines TRBV21-1 with TRBJ2-7; the listed D gene, TRBD1, was not tested against the DNA. TRBV21-1 is reported as a pseudogene. The CDR3 is 14 residues long. The CDR3 spells CASSSQGHSYEQYF. CDR3 nucleotide sequence: TGTGCCAGCAGCAGCCAGGGGCACTCCTACGAGCAGTACTTC.

This clonotype was detected ten times or more. The rearrangement joins TRBV27 to TRBJ2-3; D could derive from TRBD1 or TRBD2 (5 bases each). V gave up 5 bases and J gave up 5 bases, with 11 bases separating them. CDR3 length equals 13 residues. Germline CDR1 reads MNHEY; CDR2 reads SMNVEV (reference sequence). CDR3 protein: CASSPRGVDTQYF. The CDR3 region has the DNA TGTGCCAGCAGTCCCCGGGGCGTAGATACGCAGTATTTT.

This clonotype was counted only a few times. The chain combines TRBV6-1 with TRBJ2-3; D not resolved. Germline CDR1 and CDR2: MNHNS and SASEGT. Trimming left V 1 base short and J 1 base short, with 9 bases between. The CDR3 sequence is 15 residues long. The CDR3 DNA sequence: TGTGCCAGCAGTGAAGATCGGGTGGGCACAGATACGCAGTATTTT. This gives the protein CASSEDRVGTDTQYF.

This clonotype has a handful of counts. CDR3 nucleotides: TGTGCCAGCAGCTTAGTATTGGGGGCCTCCTACGAGCAGTACTTC. This gives the protein CASSLVLGASYEQYF. The chain uses TRBV7-2 and TRBJ2-7; TRBD1 might be the D (6 bases). Trimming stripped 1 base from V and 0 bases from J, with 10 bases between. This CDR3 region has 15 residues. CDR1 is SGHTA, CDR2 FQGNSA, per germline.

V usage is TRBV28 and J usage is TRBJ1-2, with TRBD1 matching over 10 bases. CDR1 and CDR2 from the germline V gene are MDHEN and SYDVKM. Trimming took 5 bases from V and 6 from J; bases not matched to a gene: 6. CDR3 length: 14 residues. CDR3 bases: TGTGCCAGCAGTCCGTCGACAGGGGGCCATGGCTACACCTTC. It encodes CASSPSTGGHGYTF.

This clonotype was detected a few times. The chain is built from TRBV5-6 and TRBJ2-7; D is perhaps TRBD1 (6 bases). The germline CDR1 and CDR2 sequences are SGHDT and YYEEEE. This CDR3 region has 16 residues. The V and J ends lost 0 bases and 3 bases respectively, with 16 bases between them. The CDR3 DNA sequence: TGTGCCAGCAGCTTGGATGGTTGGGGGCGCGGCTACGAGCAGTACTTC. The encoded protein is CASSLDGWGRGYEQYF.

The V call is TRBV28, the J call TRBJ2-5, with 7 bases lining up with TRBD2. The V gene end was trimmed by 7 bases and the J gene end by 0 bases; junction bases not matched to a gene: 17. CDR1 is MDHEN and CDR2 is SYDVKM in the germline V gene. CDR3 length: 18 residues. The CDR3 spells CASTPWGGMRGYQETQYF. The CDR3 DNA reads TGTGCCAGCACTCCCTGGGGCGGGATGCGGGGGTACCAAGAGACCCAGTACTTC.

In its sample, this clonotype was seen many times. The V call is TRBV5-1, the J call TRBJ2-1; D is perhaps TRBD1 or TRBD2 (6 bases each). The CDR3 loop spans 14 amino acids. V lost 0 bases and J lost 9, with 13 bases in between. Germline CDR1 is SGHRS and CDR2 is YFSETQ. CDR3 bases: TGCGCCAGCAGCTTGGGGGGGGCCGAGTTTGAGCAGTTCTTC. It translates to CASSLGGAEFEQFF.

This chain connects TRBV20-1 to TRBJ2-4; 8 bases fit TRBD1. Looked up from germline, CDR1 is DFQATT and CDR2 is SNEGSKA (reference sequence). The V gene end was trimmed by 6 bases and the J gene end by 5 bases; junction bases not matched to a gene: 12. The CDR3 is made up of 15 amino acids. The CDR3 bases are TGCAGTGCGCCAAATCCCCGACAGGGGCAAAACATTCAGTACTTC. This sequence encodes CSAPNPRQGQNIQYF.

The chain has TRBV6-6 and TRBJ1-2; D unresolved. The germline CDR1 and CDR2 sequences are MNHNY and SVGAGI (reference sequence). Trimming cost V 0 bases and J 5 bases, with 7 bases left between them. CDR3 length: 13 amino acids. CDR3 sequence: CASSYSYLYGYTF. The CDR3 bases are TGTGCCAGCAGTTACTCGTATTTGTATGGCTACACCTTC.

The gene calls are TRBV15 and TRBJ1-2, with a weak D call TRBD1 (5 bases). Looked up from germline, CDR1 is LNHNV and CDR2 is YYDKDF (reference sequence). V lost 1 base, J lost 4 bases, and 16 bases lay in between. CDR3 size: 16 residues. In nucleotides, the CDR3 is TGTGCCACCAGCAGAGGGGACCTTCGAGAGAGCTATGGCTACACCTTC. Its protein is CATSRGDLRESYGYTF.

The chain employs TRBV24-1 and TRBJ2-3, with a weak D call TRBD1 (5 bases). The V gene lost 2 bases and the J gene lost 4 bases, with 18 bases spanning the gap. The CDR3 has 17 amino acids. Per germline, CDR1 KGHDR and CDR2 SFDVKD. CDR3 in DNA: TGTGCCACCAGTGATTCTGGACACGGAGAACTGGCAGATACGCAGTATTTT. This encodes CATSDSGHGELADTQYF.

The chain uses TRBV29-1 and TRBJ2-5; the match to TRBD2 covers 10 bases. The germline V gene encodes CDR1 SQVTM and CDR2 ANQGSEA. Unmatched junction bases numbered 8, after V lost 3 bases and J lost 4 bases. The CDR3 consists of 15 residues. CDR3 residues: CSVDHSGGFVETQYF. The CDR3 DNA is TGCAGCGTTGACCATAGCGGGGGGTTTGTAGAGACCCAGTACTTC.

This clonotype was observed at least ten times. The chain carries TRBV12-3 or TRBV12-4 and TRBJ1-5; the D gene is possibly TRBD1 (6 bases). CDR3 length: 17 residues. Between the trimmed V and J ends, which lost 7 bases and 4 bases, there was a span of 23 bases. The CDR3 sequence is CASNSGTTVFVNQPQHF. CDR3 nucleotide sequence: TGTGCCAGCAACTCCGGGACAACAGTCTTCGTGAATCAGCCCCAGCATTTT.

V is TRBV20-1 and J is TRBJ2-1; D ambiguous. The CDR3 is 12 residues long. Germline lookup yields CDR1 DFQATT and CDR2 SNEGSKA (reference sequence). V lost 6 bases and J 10 bases, leaving 16 bases between the germline ends. Here the CDR3 DNA reads TGCAGTGCCGCCTTCGGTGAGGCCGAGCAGTTCTTC. The encoded protein is CSAAFGEAEQFF.

This clonotype showed up just a few times. The V gene is TRBV28, the J gene TRBJ2-7; D uncertain. The CDR3 has 15 amino acids. Germline V gene data show CDR1 as MDHEN and CDR2 as SYDVKM. The V end lost 8 bases, the J end lost 2 bases, and 19 bases lay between the germline ends. For the CDR3, the DNA is TGTGCCAGCTGCTCCCCACCAGCGATAACCTACGAGCAGTACTTC. Translated: CASCSPPAITYEQYF.

V gene TRBV20-1 combines with J gene TRBJ2-7, with a possible D match to TRBD2 (5 bases). This CDR3 region has 11 residues. The germline V and J ends were trimmed by 2 bases and 5 bases, with 7 bases remaining between them. Per the germline V gene, CDR1 is DFQATT and CDR2 is SNEGSKA (reference sequence). DNA of the CDR3: TGCAGTGCTAGATCGAGGGACGAGCAGTACTTC. Its translation: CSARSRDEQYF.

The rearrangement uses TRBV25-1 and TRBJ2-5, with D unclear. The CDR3 totals 12 residues. Germline CDR1 and CDR2: MGHDK and SYGVNS. V gave up 2 bases and J gave up 5 bases, with 6 bases separating them. The CDR3 DNA follows: TGTGCCAGCAGTGAAACCTGGGAGACCCAGTACTTC. Translated: CASSETWETQYF.

This clonotype was picked up many times. The DNA of the CDR3 is TGTGCCAGCAGCACTCGGAATGAGCAGTTCTTC. Translated: CASSTRNEQFF. The chain is built from TRBV9 and TRBJ2-1; D unresolved. The V gene's germline CDR1 is SGDLS and CDR2 YYNGEE. The CDR3 is made up of 11 amino acids. V shed 4 bases and J shed 7 bases, with 6 bases lying between them.